Listed below are T cell receptor beta chains from one sample, sequenced in a study of T cell responses to AZD1222 COVID-19 vaccine. Measured with immunoSEQ multiplex PCR; TCRdb has only the in-frame clones, and not every one. Of over 130,000 clones in the sample, roughly 92% were seen once. This material consisted of peripheral blood, taken on day 0 of AZD1222 vaccination. The receptors were sampled from an adult in good health. Each CDR3 is given with its conserved first and last residue. A D gene is named only where the DNA matches it firmly. Clone size, where shown, is once, few, many, or a class for clones that have expanded.

clone_size | d_call | j_call | v_call | cdr3_aa | cdr3_nt
. | TRBD2 | TRBJ2-5 | TRBV3-1/TRBV3-2 | CASSQALGLAEKAQYF | TGTGCCAGCAGCCAAGCCCTCGGGCTAGCGGAGAAGGCCCAGTACTTC
. | . | TRBJ2-1 | TRBV12-3/TRBV12-4 | CASSSMNNEQFF | TGTGCCAGCAGTTCGATGAACAATGAGCAGTTCTTC
few | . | TRBJ2-7 | TRBV3-1/TRBV3-2 | CASSQDQSYEQYF | TGTGCCAGCAGCCAAGATCAGTCCTACGAGCAGTACTTC
. | . | TRBJ1-4 | TRBV27 | CASKITGFSGPPYNEKLFF | TGTGCCAGCAAAATCACAGGGTTTAGTGGCCCTCCATATAATGAAAAACTGTTTTTT
. | . | TRBJ1-2 | TRBV19 | CASSSYDRSDHGYTF | TGTGCCAGTAGTAGCTACGACAGGTCCGATCATGGCTACACCTTC
. | . | TRBJ2-2 | TRBV2 | CASTSVGNANTGELFF | TGTGCCAGCACCAGTGTGGGTAACGCGAACACCGGGGAGCTGTTTTTT
. | TRBD2 | TRBJ2-7 | TRBV7-2 | CASSFGGGPPYEQYF | TGTGCCAGCAGCTTTGGGGGAGGGCCCCCCTACGAGCAGTACTTC
. | . | TRBJ1-2 | TRBV19 | CASSSTRQDPGYTF | TGTGCCAGTAGTTCCACACGACAGGACCCTGGCTACACCTTC
. | TRBD1 | TRBJ1-5 | TRBV28 | CASRRTGNVNQPQHF | TGTGCCAGCAGGCGGACAGGGAACGTAAATCAGCCCCAGCATTTT
. | . | TRBJ2-2 | TRBV27 | CASIPNGDAAGELFF | TGTGCCAGCATCCCTAATGGGGACGCCGCCGGGGAGCTGTTTTTT
. | . | TRBJ1-1 | TRBV18 | CASSQYGTEAFF | TGTGCCAGCTCGCAGTACGGCACTGAAGCTTTCTTT
. | . | TRBJ2-7 | TRBV6-5 | CASSTELYEQYF | TGTGCCAGCAGCACTGAACTCTACGAGCAGTACTTC
. | . | TRBJ2-7 | TRBV6-5 | CASSYHGPGAAGEQYF | TGTGCCAGCAGTTACCACGGGCCGGGGGCGGCTGGCGAGCAGTACTTC
. | TRBD1 | TRBJ2-7 | TRBV5-4 | CASSWDRGHEQYF | TGTGCCAGCAGCTGGGACAGGGGCCACGAGCAGTACTTC
few | . | TRBJ2-5 | TRBV5-1 | CASSLVTPGETQYF | TGCGCCAGCAGCTTGGTTACACCCGGGGAGACCCAGTACTTC
few | . | TRBJ2-7 | TRBV7-2 | CASTQQGPGSYEQYF | TGTGCCAGCACCCAACAGGGACCTGGGTCCTACGAGCAGTACTTC
. | . | TRBJ1-6 | TRBV6-5 | CASSYTLTTASPLHF | TGTGCCAGCAGTTACACCCTAACAACAGCCTCACCCCTCCACTTT
. | TRBD2 | TRBJ2-1 | TRBV6-5 | CASSTGRGAYNEQFF | TGTGCCAGCAGTACCGGACGGGGGGCCTACAATGAGCAGTTCTTC
. | TRBD1 | TRBJ1-1 | TRBV3-1/TRBV3-2 | CASSQGDSREAFF | TGTGCCAGCAGCCAGGGGGACAGTCGTGAAGCTTTCTTT
. | . | TRBJ1-3 | TRBV5-5 | CASSLDRENRISGNTIYF | TGTGCCAGCAGCTTGGACAGGGAAAACAGGATCTCTGGAAACACCATATATTTT
. | . | TRBJ2-7 | TRBV28 | CASSLLAPSYEQYF | TGTGCCAGCAGTTTACTAGCTCCTTCCTACGAGCAGTACTTC
. | TRBD1 | TRBJ1-6 | TRBV4-1 | CASSRDRDNSPLHF | TGCGCCAGCAGCCGGGACAGGGATAATTCACCCCTCCACTTT
. | . | TRBJ2-3 | TRBV7-2 | CASSLVTGAGTDTQYF | TGTGCCAGCAGCTTAGTAACGGGGGCGGGCACAGATACGCAGTATTTT
. | . | TRBJ2-7 | TRBV20-1 | CSARTLYEQYF | TGCAGTGCTAGGACTCTCTACGAGCAGTACTTC
. | . | TRBJ1-2 | TRBV28 | CASSLLGYYGYTF | TGTGCCAGCAGTTTACTGGGATACTATGGCTACACCTTC
. | . | TRBJ1-2 | TRBV3-1/TRBV3-2 | CASSLTGTSGYTF | TGTGCCAGCAGCCTGACCGGGACCTCAGGCTACACCTTC
once | . | TRBJ1-2 | TRBV20-1 | CSARFDYGYTF | TGCAGTGCTAGATTCGACTATGGCTACACCTTC
. | TRBD1 | TRBJ1-6 | TRBV3-1/TRBV3-2 | CASSLSTGESPLHF | TGTGCCAGCAGCCTTTCGACAGGGGAATCACCCCTCCACTTT
. | TRBD2 | TRBJ2-2 | TRBV2 | CASSPGLAATGELFF | TGTGCCAGCAGCCCCGGACTAGCGGCCACCGGGGAGCTGTTTTTT
. | TRBD1 | TRBJ1-6 | TRBV14 | CASSHGDRSSYNSPLHF | TGTGCCAGCAGCCATGGGGACAGGAGCTCCTATAATTCACCCCTCCACTTT
. | TRBD2 | TRBJ2-3 | TRBV5-1 | CASSALAESTDTQYF | TGCGCCAGCAGCGCACTAGCGGAAAGCACAGATACGCAGTATTTT
. | . | TRBJ1-3 | TRBV7-2 | CASSLGPSRSGNTIYF | TGTGCCAGCAGCTTAGGTCCCTCGAGGTCTGGAAACACCATATATTTT
. | TRBD2 | TRBJ2-7 | TRBV10-3 | CAISELTSGSSYEQYF | TGTGCCATCAGTGAGTTGACTAGCGGCAGCTCCTACGAGCAGTACTTC
. | . | TRBJ1-5 | TRBV2 | CASSETAVNQPQHF | TGTGCCAGCAGTGAAACGGCAGTGAATCAGCCCCAGCATTTT
. | . | TRBJ1-6 | TRBV14 | CASSQDRLGSPLHF | TGTGCCAGCAGCCAAGATCGGTTGGGTTCACCCCTCCACTTT